A selection of T cell receptor beta chains follows, all from one sample in a study of memory CD4+ T cells and cytomegalovirus serostatus. The table came from immunoSEQ multiplex PCR; TCRdb's copy has only in-frame clones and leaves some out. The sample lists tens of thousands of clones, about 81% occurring once. Sequencing was performed on memory CD4+ T cells from blood. The receptors were gathered from an adult in good health and CMV-seronegative. CDR3s include the opening cysteine and the closing phenylalanine or tryptophan. The D gene is left open where the match is weak. Not every row has a clone size; where given, it reads once, few, many or a size class.

.	.	TRBJ2-3	TRBV7-2	TGTGCCAGCAGCTTAAGGAACACAGATACGCAGTATTTT	CASSLRNTDTQYF
TRBD1	.	TRBJ2-5	TRBV19	TGTGCCAGTAGTATATCGGGACAGGGTCCTCAAGAGACCCAGTACTTC	CASSISGQGPQETQYF
.	.	TRBJ1-1	TRBV5-6	TGTGCCAGCAGCCCCAATGCAGGGGCGAACACTGAAGCTTTCTTT	CASSPNAGANTEAFF
.	.	TRBJ1-2	TRBV4-3	TGCGCCAGCAGCCAAGGCAGGATCGGCTATGGCTACACCTTC	CASSQGRIGYGYTF
.	once	TRBJ2-5	TRBV28	TGTGCCAGCAGTTTACCGGGAACAGGGCAAGAGACCCAGTACTTC	CASSLPGTGQETQYF
TRBD1	.	TRBJ1-2	TRBV25-1	TGTGCCAGCAGTGCTGGACAGGTAAACTATGGCTACACCTTC	CASSAGQVNYGYTF
.	.	TRBJ2-5	TRBV7-7	TGTGCTAGCAGCTTTGCAGGGGGGGTAGAGACCCAGTACTTC	CASSFAGGVETQYF
.	.	TRBJ1-2	TRBV5-4	TGTGCCAGCAGCTTCGAGGACACCCGAAAGGGGGGCTACACCTTC	CASSFEDTRKGGYTF
.	.	TRBJ1-3	TRBV9	TGTGCCAGCAGCGAGGCAGGGAGAAACACCATATATTTT	CASSEAGRNTIYF
.	.	TRBJ1-2	TRBV28	TGTGCCAGCAGCCTAACGGGGGGCCTGGATGGCTACACCTTC	CASSLTGGLDGYTF
TRBD1	few	TRBJ1-5	TRBV7-2	TGTGCCAGCAGCCTACAGGGGGGGAGTCTTGTGGGATTT	CASSLQGGSLVGF
.	.	TRBJ2-7	TRBV4-3	TGCGCCAGCAGCCAAGATGCATGGCGAAACGAGCAGTACTTC	CASSQDAWRNEQYF
.	.	TRBJ2-1	TRBV10-3	TGTGCCAGCACGCCCGGGAGCTCCTACAATGAGCAGTTCTTC	CASTPGSSYNEQFF
.	.	TRBJ1-1	TRBV19	TGTGCCAGTAGTATGAGCAGGCCCTTCTCGAACACTGAAGCTTTCTTT	CASSMSRPFSNTEAFF
TRBD1	.	TRBJ1-2	TRBV19	TGTGCCAGTCGTTCCCCCGGGACAGGGGAGCATGGCTACACCTTC	CASRSPGTGEHGYTF
.	.	TRBJ2-7	TRBV4-2	TGTGCCAGCAGCCGCCTAATTAACAACGAGCAGTACTTC	CASSRLINNEQYF
.	.	TRBJ2-5	TRBV19	TGTGCCAGTAGTATTCCCTGGCAGGGGCAAGAGACCCAGTACTTC	CASSIPWQGQETQYF
.	once	TRBJ1-2	TRBV6-5	TGTGCCAGCAGTACCGAGGCCGCCCATATCGGTGGCTACACCTTC	CASSTEAAHIGGYTF
.	.	TRBJ2-2	TRBV11-1	TGTGCCAGCAGCTTAGTTCCAGGGACCGGGGAGCTGTTTTTT	CASSLVPGTGELFF
TRBD1	.	TRBJ2-5	TRBV7-9	TGTGCCAGCAGCCTTTACCGACAGGGCCAAAGGGAGACCCAGTACTTC	CASSLYRQGQRETQYF
TRBD1	.	TRBJ2-2	TRBV5-4	TGTGCCAGCAGCCGACAGGGAAGTAGCACCGGGGAGCTGTTTTTT	CASSRQGSSTGELFF
.	.	TRBJ2-5	TRBV11-2	TGTGCCAGCAGCTGGGAAGGGGGGTGGCGCCCCCAAGAGACCCAGTACTTC	CASSWEGGWRPQETQYF
.	.	TRBJ1-2	TRBV6-6	TGTGCCAGCATCGACAGTGATGGCTACACCTTC	CASIDSDGYTF
.	.	TRBJ1-1	TRBV11-3	TGTGCCCCGGACTATGAAGCTTTCTTT	CAPDYEAFF
.	.	TRBJ1-6	TRBV18	TGTGCCAGCTCGCCTCGCGTTGATTCACCCCTCCACTTT	CASSPRVDSPLHF
.	.	TRBJ2-3	TRBV7-3	TGTGCCAGCAGCTCGTCGGGGGGCAGCACAGATACGCAGTATTTT	CASSSSGGSTDTQYF
.	.	TRBJ1-2	TRBV5-6	TGTGCCAGCAGCTTGAGTTCGGGGGGGAACTATGGCTACACCTTC	CASSLSSGGNYGYTF
TRBD1	few	TRBJ1-2	TRBV5-1	TGCGCCAGCAGCTGGTCGCCGGGACAGGGGCTTTATGGCTACACCTTC	CASSWSPGQGLYGYTF
TRBD1	few	TRBJ1-1	TRBV5-1	TGCGCCAGCAGCCCGGGACAGGGGGAAGCTTTCTTT	CASSPGQGEAFF
.	.	TRBJ2-3	TRBV5-1	TGCGCCAGCAGCTTGCTCGGGGATGTAGATACGCAGTATTTT	CASSLLGDVDTQYF
.	.	TRBJ1-6	TRBV7-2	TGTGCCAGCAGGCTTTCTAGGGGGTCTCCTCATAATTCACCCCTCCACTTT	CASRLSRGSPHNSPLHF
TRBD1	.	TRBJ2-1	TRBV5-1	TGCGCCAGCAGCTTCAGTCCGGTAGTATGGGGACAGGTGGGCAATGAGCAGTTCTTC	CASSFSPVVWGQVGNEQFF
TRBD1	few	TRBJ1-3	TRBV7-8	TGTGCCAGCAGCGGGTACAGGGGTGAAAACACCATATATTTT	CASSGYRGENTIYF
.	.	TRBJ1-2	TRBV5-1	TGCGCCAGCAGCTCCGCCGGAGCCTATGGCTACACCTTC	CASSSAGAYGYTF
TRBD1	.	TRBJ2-5	TRBV5-6	TGTGCCAGCAGCTCAGGGGGCGGAGGTGAGACCCAGTACTTC	CASSSGGGGETQYF
.	.	TRBJ2-3	TRBV5-1	TGCGCCAGCAGCTTGGACGGGGTAGGAGGCACAGATACGCAGTATTTT	CASSLDGVGGTDTQYF